Below are 20 T cell receptor beta chains sequenced from a single sample in a study of cytomegalovirus exposure and HLA in healthy donors. PCR primers comprised 60 Vbeta and 13 Jbeta primers. Sequenced by immunoSEQ multiplex PCR; TCRdb stores in-frame clones only, minus some. Here the sample spans fewer than 150,000 clones, roughly 76% being singletons. The sequencing input was PBMCs. These receptors came from a man aged 18 to 29 in good health and CMV-seronegative.

This clone occurred once. The V call is TRBV5-7, the J call TRBJ1-5, with no clear D. TRBV5-7 is an ORF for which the function is uncertain. V dropped 6 bases and J dropped 0 bases, with 13 bases sitting between them. This CDR3 comprises 15 residues. The CDR3 sequence is CASNRRGYSNQPQHF. DNA for the CDR3: TGTGCCAGCAACAGACGGGGATATAGCAATCAGCCCCAGCATTTT.

In its sample, this clone was seen a few times. This chain joins TRBV27 and TRBJ2-5; D is possibly TRBD1 (5 bases). CDR1 and CDR2 (germline): MNHEY, SMNVEV (reference sequence). CDR3 size: 14 residues. The V end lost 3 bases, the J end lost 7 bases, and 15 bases lay between the germline ends. CDR3 bases: TGTGCCAGCAGTTTTCAGGGTGGGCCTTGGACCCAGTACTTC. It specifies CASSFQGGPWTQYF.

This clone was recorded once. This chain joins TRBV30 and TRBJ2-5, with no clear D. Trimming cost V 5 bases and J 5 bases, with 15 bases left between them. The germline CDR1 and CDR2 sequences are GTSNPN and SVGIG (reference sequence). This CDR3 has 13 residues. The CDR3 DNA is TGTGCCTGGGGTGGTCTCGGAGAGGAGACCCAGTACTTC. It translates to CAWGGLGEETQYF. The complete variable domain, with remaining parts taken from reference TRBV30 and TRBJ2-5, reads SQTIHQWPATLVQPVGSPLSLECTVEGTSNPNLYWYRQAAGRGLQLLFYSVGIGQISSEVPQNLSASRPQDRQFILSSKKLLLSDSGFYLCAWGGLGEETQYFGPGTRLLVL.

This sequence joins TRBV29-1 and TRBJ1-4; 7 bases align to TRBD1. Germline values: CDR1 SQVTM, CDR2 ANQGSEA. The trim removed 7 bases at V and 5 bases at J, leaving 7 bases unmatched. The length of the CDR3 is 13 residues. The CDR3, as DNA: TGCAGCGCGAACAGGGGCCTGAATGAAAAACTGTTTTTT. Amino acids: CSANRGLNEKLFF.

The chain carries TRBV5-1 and TRBJ2-7; unclear D gene. The CDR3 spans 11 residues. Germline assignment: CDR1 SGHRS and CDR2 YFSETQ. Trimming cost V 8 bases and J 12 bases, with 18 bases left between them. CDR3 in amino acids: CASRTLGVRYF. The CDR3 DNA follows: TGCGCCAGTCGCACCCTCGGAGTACGGTACTTC.

This chain joins TRBV4-1 and TRBJ1-2; the D is unclear. Trimming took off 4 bases at V and 0 bases at J, with 12 bases between the two ends. CDR1 is MGHRA and CDR2 is YSYEKL in the germline V gene. The CDR3 extends over 15 amino acids. The CDR3 bases are TGCGCCAGCAGCCCCCCAGGTAGATCTAACTATGGCTACACCTTC. Amino acids: CASSPPGRSNYGYTF.

The chain has TRBV7-9 and TRBJ2-3, with a tentative D call TRBD2 (6 bases). The CDR3 is made up of 16 amino acids. Trimming stripped 0 bases from V and 2 bases from J, with 12 bases between. The V gene's germline CDR1 is SEHNR and CDR2 FQNEAQ (reference sequence). CDR3 sequence reads: CASSLATGTYTDTQYF. Here the CDR3 DNA reads TGTGCCAGCAGCTTAGCCACGGGGACTTACACAGATACGCAGTATTTT.

The sample holds a few counts of this clone. The V gene is TRBV10-1, the J gene TRBJ2-7; 8 bases are a match to TRBD2. Germline values: CDR1 WNHNN, CDR2 SYGVQD (reference sequence). V trimming: 2 bases; J trimming: 8 bases; junction bases outside the gene matches: 5. The CDR3 loop spans 13 amino acids. For the CDR3, the DNA is TGCGCCAGCAGTGAGAGCGGGGGAGCGAAGCAGTACTTC. This translates into CASSESGGAKQYF.

The V gene is TRBV7-2, the J gene TRBJ1-1; no clear D gene. Germline V gives CDR1 SGHTA, CDR2 FQGNSA. Trimming cost V 1 base and J 0 bases, with 9 bases left between them. CDR3 length equals 15 residues. The CDR3 reads CASSLGGSLNTEAFF. The DNA for the CDR3 is TGTGCCAGCAGCTTAGGCGGCAGTCTGAACACTGAAGCTTTCTTT. The full variable domain, completed using reference TRBV7-2 and TRBJ1-1, is GAGVSQSPSNKVTEKGKDVELRCDPISGHTALYWYRQSLGQGLEFLIYFQGNSAPDKSGLPSDRFSAERTGGSVSTLTIQRTQQEDSAVYLCASSLGGSLNTEAFFGQGTRLTVV.

The genes are TRBV5-1 and TRBJ2-1; 10 bases are shared with TRBD2. This CDR3 has 15 residues. Per the germline V gene, CDR1 is SGHRS and CDR2 is YFSETQ. Unmatched junction bases numbered 11, after V lost 6 bases and J lost 8 bases. The CDR3, as DNA: TGCGCCAGCACCCTCCCTCAGCGGGGGGGTGATGAGCAGTTCTTC. Protein product: CASTLPQRGGDEQFF. Combining the CDR3 with reference TRBV5-1 and TRBJ2-1 gives the whole variable domain KAGVTQTPRYLIKTRGQQVTLSCSPISGHRSVSWYQQTPGQGLQFLFEYFSETQRNKGNFPGRFSGRQFSNSRSEMNVSTLELGDSALYLCASTLPQRGGDEQFFGPGTRLTVL.

The chain recombines TRBV11-3 with TRBJ1-1; D gene uncertain. Germline V CDR1 and CDR2: SGHNT, YENEEA. Trimming left V 10 bases short and J 3 bases short, with 12 bases between. The length of the CDR3 is 12 residues. The CDR3 coding sequence is TGTGCCACTAGCCGAAAGGACACTGAAGCTTTCTTT. Residues: CATSRKDTEAFF.

The rearrangement links TRBV15 to TRBJ1-1; TRBD1 agrees at 8 bases. Unmatched junction bases numbered 1, after V lost 0 bases and J lost 4 bases. The CDR3 covers 14 residues. Germline CDR1 reads LNHNV; CDR2 reads YYDKDF (reference sequence). Written as DNA, the CDR3 is TGTGCCACCAGCAGAGACGGACAGGGCACTGAAGCTTTCTTT. This gives the protein CATSRDGQGTEAFF.

The chain couples TRBV10-3 to TRBJ1-1; the D is unclear. The CDR3 sequence is 14 residues long. Trimming cost V 2 bases and J 5 bases, with 12 bases left between them. The germline gives CDR1 ENHRY, CDR2 SYGVKD. CDR3 region: CAISERREGTEAFF. CDR3 coding DNA: TGTGCCATCAGTGAGAGGCGGGAGGGAACTGAAGCTTTCTTT.

The rearrangement joins TRBV11-1 to TRBJ2-3; perhaps TRBD2 as D (5 bases). Looked up from germline, CDR1 is SGHAT and CDR2 is FQDESV (reference sequence). CDR3 size: 14 residues. Trimming took 2 bases from V and 1 from J, leaving 7 bases between them. The CDR3 loop reads CASSLQEGTDTQYF. As DNA, the CDR3 is TGTGCCAGCAGCTTACAGGAGGGCACAGATACGCAGTATTTT.

The chain uses TRBV15 and TRBJ2-3; D is perhaps TRBD1 (6 bases). Looked up from germline, CDR1 is LNHNV and CDR2 is YYDKDF (reference sequence). The V end lost 1 base, the J end lost 3 bases, and 11 bases lay between the germline ends. The CDR3 length is 15 residues. CDR3 DNA sequence: TGTGCCACCAGCAGAGCCCAGGGGATTACAGATACGCAGTATTTT. Protein product: CATSRAQGITDTQYF. Combining the CDR3 with reference TRBV15 and TRBJ2-3 gives the whole variable domain DAMVIQNPRYQVTQFGKPVTLSCSQTLNHNVMYWYQQKSSQAPKLLFHYYDKDFNNEADTPDNFQSRRPNTSFCFLDIRSPGLGDTAMYLCATSRAQGITDTQYFGPGTRLTVL.

The CDR3 here is CSVDPQLQGSQYF. The CDR3 bases are TGCAGCGTTGACCCCCAACTTCAGGGGTCCCAGTACTTC. The V call is TRBV29-1, the J call TRBJ2-5, with D maybe TRBD1 (6 bases). The V end lost 3 bases, the J end lost 9 bases, and 17 bases lay between the germline ends. Germline CDR1 and CDR2: SQVTM and ANQGSEA. This CDR3 has 13 residues. The variable domain in full, with the rest retrieved from reference TRBV29-1 and TRBJ2-5, is SAVISQKPSRDICQRGTSLTIQCQVDSQVTMMFWYRQQPGQSLTLIATANQGSEATYESGFVIDKFPISRPNLTFSTLTVSNMSPEDSSIYLCSVDPQLQGSQYFGPGTRLLVL.

The genes are TRBV5-1 and TRBJ2-1, with 11 nucleotides matching TRBD2. J was trimmed by 4 bases and V by 4 bases; bases with no gene match: 4. Germline V gives CDR1 SGHRS, CDR2 YFSETQ. The CDR3 is made up of 15 amino acids. CDR3 bases: TGCGCCAGCAGCGAGACTAGCGGGGTTTACAATGAGCAGTTCTTC. It translates to CASSETSGVYNEQFF.

CDR3 protein: CASHTNYGETQYF. The CDR3 DNA sequence: TGCGCCAGCCATACTAACTACGGCGAGACCCAGTACTTC. The chain employs TRBV5-1 and TRBJ2-5, with D uncertain. The CDR3 spans 13 residues. The ends were cut back, 7 bases at V and 5 bases at J, with 15 bases in the middle. From germline, CDR1 is SGHRS and CDR2 YFSETQ.

The J gene is TRBJ2-4, the V gene TRBV6-5, with D possibly TRBD2 on 5 matching bases. Germline CDR1 and CDR2: MNHEY and SVGAGI. V lost 3 bases and J 1 base, leaving 10 bases between the germline ends. This CDR3 spans 15 amino acids. The DNA of the CDR3 is TGTGCCAGCAGTTATGGAGGTACCGCCAAAAACATTCAGTACTTC. Amino acid sequence: CASSYGGTAKNIQYF.

V and J are TRBV7-9 and TRBJ2-7; D is uncertain. From germline, CDR1 is SEHNR and CDR2 FQNEAQ (reference sequence). The CDR3 length is 15 residues. The V and J ends lost 1 base and 0 bases respectively, with 10 bases between them. CDR3 in DNA: TGTGCCAGCAGCTTAGACTTACTGAGCTCCTACGAGCAGTACTTC. This sequence encodes CASSLDLLSSYEQYF.